These 26 T cell receptor beta chains share one sample of origin, sequenced in a study of post-analysis software for immune sequencing data. Study findings and constraints: Four to six TRBV segments, including TRBV5-6, TRBV5-1 and TRBV20-1, were more frequent in patients than controls.

No antigens are known for them. Prepared libraries of TCR beta cDNA carried unique molecular identifiers. TCRdb recomputed calls from the PCR reads with MiXCR, one row per CDR3 protein. Of around 770,000 distinct CDR3 sequences in the sample, under 60% were seen once. Sequenced: blood. The receptors stem from a girl aged 10 to 17 with multiple sclerosis.

This clonotype was found a few times. The chain joins TRBV12-3 or TRBV12-4 to TRBJ1-6; D uncertain. Trimming removed 6 bases from V and 0 bases from J, with 9 bases in between. This CDR3 comprises 15 residues. The CDR3 sequence is CASRQRSSYNSPLHF. The CDR3 DNA follows: TGTGCCAGCAGGCAACGGAGCTCCTATAATTCACCCCTCCACTTT.

The chain is built from TRBV20-1 and TRBJ2-1; D gene unclear. Per the germline V gene, CDR1 is DFQATT and CDR2 is SNEGSKA (reference sequence). The CDR3 is made up of 16 amino acids. The V end was cut by 0 bases, the J end by 2 bases, with 14 bases between. In DNA form, the CDR3 reads TGCAGTGCTAGAGATCTCGGCCGGGTCACCTACAATGAGCAGTTCTTC. Protein sequence: CSARDLGRVTYNEQFF.

On this clonotype: One end of the junction is discordant with germline, which a read error may explain. The rearrangement uses TRBV7-2 and TRBJ2-3; the D is unclear. Germline V gives CDR1 SGHTA, CDR2 FQGNSA. This CDR3 is 14 amino acids long. The CDR3 protein is CASSLSGGSDTQYF. CDR3 DNA sequence: TGTGCCAGTAGCTTATCGGGCGGATCAGATACGCAGTATTTT.

This clonotype showed up just a few times. The chain couples TRBV11-2 to TRBJ2-3, with TRBD2 identical over 7 bases. CDR1 SGHAT and CDR2 FQNNGV come from the germline V gene. The CDR3 has 16 amino acids. With V trimmed by 2 bases and J by 2 bases, 7 bases remained unmatched. CDR3 sequence reads: CASSLWREPNTDTQYF. The DNA of the CDR3 is TGTGCCAGCAGCTTATGGCGGGAGCCAAACACAGATACGCAGTATTTT.

This clonotype was counted a few times. The V and J genes are TRBV27 and TRBJ2-5, with 7 bases that match TRBD1. Germline CDR1 is MNHEY and CDR2 is SMNVEV (reference sequence). V lost 6 bases and J lost 3; bases outside the gene matches: 7. This CDR3 contains 14 residues. The DNA for the CDR3 is TGTGCCAGCAGCCGGAGGACAGGAAAAGAGACCCAGTACTTC. This codes for CASSRRTGKETQYF.

In this sample, this clonotype turned up a few times. V usage is TRBV20-1 and J usage is TRBJ2-1; tentative D call: TRBD2 (7 bases). Per the germline V gene, CDR1 is DFQATT and CDR2 is SNEGSKA (reference sequence). The V end lost 3 bases, the J end lost 4 bases, and 19 bases lay between the germline ends. The CDR3 consists of 16 residues. CDR3 nucleotide sequence: TGCAGTGCTAGTAAGGGGGGGGCTACTTGGTACAATGAGCAGTTCTTC. As protein: CSASKGGATWYNEQFF.

The J gene is TRBJ1-5, the V gene TRBV6-1; perhaps TRBD1 as D (6 bases). Trimming took 6 bases from V and 4 from J, leaving 10 bases between them. The CDR3 covers 13 residues. Germline CDR1 and CDR2: MNHNS and SASEGT. The CDR3, as DNA: TGTGCCAGCAGGAAGGGGGGAAATCAGCCCCAGCATTTT. As protein: CASRKGGNQPQHF.

The rearrangement links TRBV14 to TRBJ2-7; the D gene is possibly TRBD1 (5 bases). Trimming took off 0 bases at V and 2 bases at J, with 11 bases between the two ends. The CDR3 loop spans 15 amino acids. Germline V CDR1 and CDR2: SGHDN, FVKESK. The CDR3 nucleotides read TGTGCCAGCAGCCAAGATCGACAGTCAGCCTACGAGCAGTACTTC. Amino acid sequence: CASSQDRQSAYEQYF. The full variable domain, rest sourced from reference TRBV14 and TRBJ2-7, is EAGVTQFPSHSVIEKGQTVTLRCDPISGHDNLYWYRRVMGKEIKFLLHFVKESKQDESGMPNNRFLAERTGGTYSTLKVQPAELEDSGVYFCASSQDRQSAYEQYFGPGTRLTVT.

The gene calls are TRBV5-6 and TRBJ2-1; 14 nucleotides align to TRBD2. The V segment lost 5 bases and the J segment 9 bases; nucleotides outside the gene matches: 7. The CDR3 contains 15 residues. Germline-derived CDR1 and CDR2 are SGHDT and YYEEEE. CDR3 nucleotides: TGTGCCAGCAGGGTGAGGACTAGCGGGAGGTTTGAGCAGTTCTTC. This encodes CASRVRTSGRFEQFF. Full variable domain (outside the CDR3, taken from reference TRBV5-6 and TRBJ2-1): DAGVTQSPTHLIKTRGQQVTLRCSPKSGHDTVSWYQQALGQGPQFIFQYYEEEERQRGNFPDRFSGHQFPNYSSELNVNALLLGDSALYLCASRVRTSGRFEQFFGPGTRLTVL.

The rearrangement joins TRBV20-1 to TRBJ1-3; the D gene is possibly TRBD1 (5 bases). The CDR3 is made up of 14 amino acids. CDR1 DFQATT and CDR2 SNEGSKA come from the germline V gene (reference sequence). The V gene lost 5 bases and the J gene lost 3 bases, with 14 bases spanning the gap. CDR3 nucleotides: TGCAGTGCTGGATCGGGGGTCTATGGAAACACCATATATTTT. Translation gives CSAGSGVYGNTIYF.

The rearrangement links TRBV12-3 or TRBV12-4 to TRBJ2-7; TRBD1 matches 8 bases. The CDR3 length is 14 residues. J gave up 5 bases and V 7 bases, and 10 bases lay outside the gene matches. CDR3 nucleotide sequence: TGTGCCAGCACCGTAGACAGGGGATTCGACGAGCAGTACTTC. Protein product: CASTVDRGFDEQYF.

This clonotype showed up just a few times. The rearrangement uses TRBV5-6 and TRBJ2-1; D gene ambiguous. Per the germline V gene, CDR1 is SGHDT and CDR2 is YYEEEE. The CDR3 has 12 amino acids. V lost 4 bases to trimming and J lost 10 bases, with 12 bases between them. Written as DNA, the CDR3 is TGTGCCAGCAGCGCAGGACCTCAGGAGCAGTTCTTC. Its protein is CASSAGPQEQFF. Drawing the rest from reference TRBV5-6 and TRBJ2-1, the complete variable domain is DAGVTQSPTHLIKTRGQQVTLRCSPKSGHDTVSWYQQALGQGPQFIFQYYEEEERQRGNFPDRFSGHQFPNYSSELNVNALLLGDSALYLCASSAGPQEQFFGPGTRLTVL.

This clonotype was detected a few times. The V gene is TRBV29-1, the J gene TRBJ1-1; D unclear. Germline assignment: CDR1 SQVTM and CDR2 ANQGSEA. The CDR3 extends over 13 amino acids. With 8 bases removed from V and 2 bases from J, the gap between germline ends came to 15 bases. CDR3 amino acids: CSIEREPNTEAFF. CDR3 DNA sequence: TGCAGCATCGAGAGGGAGCCCAACACTGAAGCTTTCTTT. Combining the CDR3 with reference TRBV29-1 and TRBJ1-1 gives the whole variable domain SAVISQKPSRDICQRGTSLTIQCQVDSQVTMMFWYRQQPGQSLTLIATANQGSEATYESGFVIDKFPISRPNLTFSTLTVSNMSPEDSSIYLCSIEREPNTEAFFGQGTRLTVV.

The chain links TRBV7-8 to TRBJ2-7, with 8 bases fitting TRBD2. This CDR3 contains 16 residues. Germline CDR1 is SGHVS and CDR2 is FQNEAQ. Trimming cost V 1 base and J 2 bases; bases outside gene matches: 7. The CDR3 is CASSLERSGGPYEQYF. Written as DNA, the CDR3 is TGTGCCAGCAGCTTAGAAAGGTCGGGAGGGCCCTACGAGCAGTACTTC.

This clonotype has only a few counts. This chain joins TRBV20-1 and TRBJ1-4; D is undetermined. Germline values: CDR1 DFQATT, CDR2 SNEGSKA (reference sequence). The length of the CDR3 is 11 residues. V dropped 0 bases and J dropped 7 bases, with 3 bases sitting between them. The CDR3 protein is CSARDGEKLFF. CDR3 sequence (DNA): TGCAGTGCTAGAGATGGTGAAAAACTGTTTTTT.

Only one count was recorded for this clonotype. V and J are TRBV6-2 or TRBV6-3 and TRBJ1-1; TRBD1 aligns across 9 bases. The CDR3 length is 13 residues. The V gene's germline CDR1 is MNHEY and CDR2 SVGEGT. V lost 10 bases to trimming and J lost 4 bases; unmatched junction nucleotides: 7. CDR3 in amino acids: CATGQGGVTEAFF. The CDR3 DNA sequence: TGTGCCACGGGACAGGGTGGGGTCACTGAAGCTTTCTTT.

This clonotype was observed once. CDR3 nucleotides: TGTGCCAGCAGGTTGAGAGGGCCCACTTCCTACGAGCAGTACTTC. Amino acids: CASRLRGPTSYEQYF. V is TRBV6-1 and J is TRBJ2-7; perhaps TRBD2 as D (5 bases). The V end was cut by 6 bases, the J end by 1 base, with 16 bases between. This CDR3 is 15 amino acids long. CDR1 is MNHNS, CDR2 SASEGT, per germline.

The chain has TRBV4-2 and TRBJ2-3; TRBD2 might be the D (5 bases). Germline-derived CDR1 and CDR2 are LGHNA and YNFKEQ. CDR3 length: 16 amino acids. With 4 bases removed from V and 0 bases from J, the gap between germline ends came to 14 bases. CDR3 nucleotides: TGTGCCAGCAGCCGGGAAAGCGGACCTAGCACAGATACGCAGTATTTT. This encodes CASSRESGPSTDTQYF.

The rearrangement uses TRBV24-1 and TRBJ1-1; no definite D call. Deletions cut 7 bases from V and 0 bases from J, with 11 bases between. Per the germline V gene, CDR1 is KGHDR and CDR2 is SFDVKD. The CDR3 runs to 14 residues. The CDR3 spells CATRGMGMNTEAFF. The CDR3 DNA reads as TGTGCCACCAGGGGGATGGGGATGAACACTGAAGCTTTCTTT.

This clonotype occurred many times. This chain joins TRBV4-3 and TRBJ2-7; D uncertain. V lost 0 bases to trimming and J lost 2 bases, with 11 bases between them. This CDR3 has 15 residues. Germline values: CDR1 LGHNA, CDR2 YSLEER. CDR3 bases: TGCGCCAGCAGCCAAGATCGGCATGGGACCTACGAGCAGTACTTC. Amino acid sequence: CASSQDRHGTYEQYF.

This chain connects TRBV6-4 to TRBJ2-5; TRBD2 matches at 10 bases. Trimming at V came to 5 bases and at J to 5 bases, leaving 8 bases not matched to a gene. CDR3 length equals 15 residues. Germline assignment: CDR1 MRHNA and CDR2 SNTAGT. For the CDR3, the DNA is TGTGCCAGCAGTCCTTCTAGCGGGAGTGGTGAGACCCAGTACTTC. It codes for CASSPSSGSGETQYF.

The chain combines TRBV12-3 or TRBV12-4 with TRBJ1-2; 7 bases are shared with TRBD1. Germline trimming cut 6 bases from V and 6 bases from J; bases unmatched to any gene: 7. The CDR3 is 13 amino acids. The CDR3 reads CASSSDRVDGYTF. The CDR3 nucleotides are TGTGCCAGCAGCTCCGACAGGGTGGATGGCTACACCTTC.

This chain connects TRBV20-1 to TRBJ2-1; 9 nucleotides agree with TRBD2. This CDR3 contains 17 residues. Germline CDR1 reads DFQATT; CDR2 reads SNEGSKA (reference sequence). V shed 0 bases, J shed 0 bases, and the junction held 6 bases outside the gene matches. The CDR3 nucleotides read TGCAGTGCTAGAGATTGGGTTAGCGGGAGCTCCTACAATGAGCAGTTCTTC. Residues: CSARDWVSGSSYNEQFF.

The chain uses TRBV12-3 or TRBV12-4 and TRBJ1-2; no reliable D call. CDR3 length equals 13 residues. With 5 bases removed from V and 3 bases from J, the gap between germline ends came to 10 bases. DNA of the CDR3: TGTGCCAGCAGTGGCGACATCTACTATGGCTACACCTTC. Translated: CASSGDIYYGYTF.

The rearrangement joins TRBV20-1 to TRBJ2-3, with 10 bases aligning to TRBD2. The CDR3 is 15 amino acids. The V and J ends lost 6 bases and 2 bases, in that order; junction bases with no gene match: 8. Looked up from germline, CDR1 is DFQATT and CDR2 is SNEGSKA (reference sequence). This CDR3 reads CSANELAGNTDTQYF. The CDR3 region has the DNA TGCAGTGCAAACGAACTAGCGGGGAACACAGATACGCAGTATTTT.

The gene calls are TRBV7-3 and TRBJ2-1, with 9 bases identical to TRBD2. The junction had 12 bases not matched to a gene; V was cut back by 5 bases and J by 7 bases. In germline, CDR1 is SGHTA, CDR2 FQGTGA. The CDR3 loop spans 16 amino acids. The CDR3 is CASSLTGTSPPNEQFF. The CDR3 coding sequence is TGTGCCAGCAGCCTTACCGGGACTAGCCCACCAAATGAGCAGTTCTTC.